The 9 T cell receptor beta chains given below trace back to one sample, sequenced in a study of T cell responses to AZD1222 COVID-19 vaccine. Profiled with immunoSEQ multiplex PCR; TCRdb holds only in-frame clones, not every one. The repertoire holds 130,000 or so clones, with approximately 86% as singletons. Sequencing used peripheral blood, obtained on day 0 of AZD1222 vaccination. Every receptor here comes from an adult in good health.

The CDR3 here is CASSQGPGEQYF. CDR3 nucleotides: TGTGCCAGCAGTCAGGGGCCGGGCGAGCAGTACTTC. V and J are TRBV27 and TRBJ2-7, with a weak D call TRBD1 (6 bases). The germline V and J ends were trimmed by 5 bases and 6 bases, with 11 bases remaining between them. CDR1 MNHEY and CDR2 SMNVEV come from the germline V gene (reference sequence). CDR3 length equals 12 residues.

There are a few counts of this clone. CDR3 residues: CASSLVVEPQHF. In nucleotides, the CDR3 is TGCGCCAGCAGCTTGGTGGTGGAGCCCCAGCATTTT. This sequence joins TRBV5-1 and TRBJ1-5; no definite D call. Trimming pared 0 bases from V and 8 bases from J, leaving 6 bases between. Germline V gives CDR1 SGHRS, CDR2 YFSETQ. The CDR3 covers 12 residues.

V usage is TRBV7-2 and J usage is TRBJ2-7; 7 bases are a match to TRBD1. J was trimmed by 6 bases and V by 2 bases; bases with no gene match: 7. The germline V gene encodes CDR1 SGHTA and CDR2 FQGNSA. This CDR3 contains 14 residues. The CDR3 loop is CASSLSHRGLEQYF. As DNA, the CDR3 is TGTGCCAGCAGCTTATCCCACAGGGGTCTCGAGCAGTACTTC.

This chain connects TRBV5-1 to TRBJ2-3; 7 nucleotides line up with TRBD2. Germline V gene lookup returns CDR1 SGHRS and CDR2 YFSETQ. J was trimmed by 6 bases and V by 1 base; bases with no gene match: 5. The CDR3 runs 14 residues. As DNA, the CDR3 is TGCGCCAGCAGCTTGCGACTAGCCCCCGATACGCAGTATTTT. Residues: CASSLRLAPDTQYF.

A single count supports this clone. The genes are TRBV27 and TRBJ2-1; 7 nucleotides line up with TRBD1. Germline CDR1 MNHEY, CDR2 SMNVEV (reference sequence). The CDR3 has 13 residues. V lost 6 bases to trimming and J lost 4 bases; unmatched junction nucleotides: 3. The CDR3 spells CASRPQGYNEQFF. CDR3 nucleotides: TGTGCCAGCAGGCCACAGGGGTACAATGAGCAGTTCTTC.

The rearrangement uses TRBV19 and TRBJ1-5; D is undetermined. V lost 5 bases and J lost 10, with 15 bases in between. This CDR3 is built from 13 residues. Germline CDR1 LNHDA, CDR2 SQIVND (reference sequence). CDR3 amino acids: CASSVSGFLPQHF. The DNA for the CDR3 is TGTGCCAGTAGTGTCTCTGGGTTTCTTCCCCAGCATTTT.

The chain joins TRBV19 to TRBJ1-5, with 11 bases aligning to TRBD1. Germline CDR1 reads LNHDA; CDR2 reads SQIVND (reference sequence). The CDR3 is made up of 17 amino acids. V gave up 10 bases and J gave up 0 bases; unmatched junction bases: 11. CDR3 sequence reads: CATRGQGVIDSNQPQHF. CDR3 coding DNA: TGTGCCACCCGGGGACAGGGGGTGATCGATAGCAATCAGCCCCAGCATTTT.

This chain uses TRBV29-1 with TRBJ2-7, with D tentatively TRBD2 (5 bases). The CDR3 spans 12 residues. In germline, CDR1 is SQVTM, CDR2 ANQGSEA. Trimming took 4 bases from V and 6 from J, leaving 13 bases between them. CDR3 nucleotides: TGCAGCGTTGCTCCGGGATTGGGCGAGCAGTACTTC. Translated, it gives CSVAPGLGEQYF.

The chain links TRBV27 to TRBJ1-5; 10 bases are shared with TRBD1. This CDR3 region has 18 residues. Trimming cost V 1 base and J 0 bases; bases outside gene matches: 6. Germline V CDR1 and CDR2: MNHEY, SMNVEV (reference sequence). CDR3 protein: CASSLWGQGRYSNQPQHF. DNA of the CDR3: TGTGCCAGCAGTTTATGGGGACAGGGGCGCTATAGCAATCAGCCCCAGCATTTT.